This T cell receptor beta chain is from a study of OX40 agonist ivuxolimab in advanced cancers. Regarding the study as a whole: Compared with CD4+, CD8+ T cells on average had more expanded clones.

Germline V gene lookup returns CDR1 SGHTA and CDR2 FQGNSA. Trimming cost V 5 bases and J 1 base, with 14 bases left between them. This CDR3 comprises 15 residues. TCRdb's copy holds only in-frame clones and misses some; the assay was immunoSEQ multiplex PCR. Seen here are under 55,000 clones, about 93% observed once, and the top ten hold 24%. Comment on this clone: What it binds is unknown.

The sequencing used CD4+ or CD8+ T cells sorted from blood, collected in a trial of the OX40 agonist ivuxolimab. The J gene is TRBJ2-5, the V gene TRBV7-2; tentative D call: TRBD2 (6 bases). This receptor was taken from an adult with an advanced solid tumor such as melanoma, head and neck, liver or kidney cancer. In DNA, the CDR3 is TGTGCCAGCAGCGCCAAGACCGGGGGCCAAGAGACCCAGTACTTC. It encodes CASSAKTGGQETQYF.